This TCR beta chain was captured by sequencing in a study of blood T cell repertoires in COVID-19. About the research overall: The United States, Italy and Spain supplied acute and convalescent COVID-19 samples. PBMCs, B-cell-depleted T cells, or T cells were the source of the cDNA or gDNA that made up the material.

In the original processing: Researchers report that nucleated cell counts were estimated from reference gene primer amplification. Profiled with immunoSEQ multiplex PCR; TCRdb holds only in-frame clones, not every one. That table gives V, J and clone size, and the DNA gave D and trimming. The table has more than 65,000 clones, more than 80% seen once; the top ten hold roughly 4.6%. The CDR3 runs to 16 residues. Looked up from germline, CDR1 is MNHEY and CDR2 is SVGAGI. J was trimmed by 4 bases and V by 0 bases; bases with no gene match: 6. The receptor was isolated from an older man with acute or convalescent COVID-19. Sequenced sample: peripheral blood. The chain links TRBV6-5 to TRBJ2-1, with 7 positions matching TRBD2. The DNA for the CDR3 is TGTGCCAGCAGTTACTCGGTTGGGGGGGGTTACAATGAGCAGTTCTTC. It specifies CASSYSVGGGYNEQFF.